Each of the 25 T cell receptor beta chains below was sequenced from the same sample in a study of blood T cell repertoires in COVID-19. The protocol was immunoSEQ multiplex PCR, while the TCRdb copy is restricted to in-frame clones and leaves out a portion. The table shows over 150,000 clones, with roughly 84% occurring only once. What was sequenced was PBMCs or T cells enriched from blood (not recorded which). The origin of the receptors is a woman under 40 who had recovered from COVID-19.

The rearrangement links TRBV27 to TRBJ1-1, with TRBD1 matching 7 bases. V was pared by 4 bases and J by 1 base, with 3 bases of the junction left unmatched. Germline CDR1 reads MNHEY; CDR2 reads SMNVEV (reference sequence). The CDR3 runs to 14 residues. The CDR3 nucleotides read TGTGCCAGCAGTTCGGGACAGACGAACACTGAAGCTTTCTTT. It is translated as CASSSGQTNTEAFF.

The CDR3 DNA sequence: TGTGCCAGCAGCAAGGACAGTTGGGGCTACGAGCAGTACGTC. Protein: CASSKDSWGYEQYV. The chain has TRBV7-2 and TRBJ2-7, with a possible D match to TRBD1 (6 bases). The length of the CDR3 is 14 residues. V was cut by 5 bases and J by 3 bases, with 14 bases left in between. From germline, CDR1 is SGHTA and CDR2 FQGNSA.

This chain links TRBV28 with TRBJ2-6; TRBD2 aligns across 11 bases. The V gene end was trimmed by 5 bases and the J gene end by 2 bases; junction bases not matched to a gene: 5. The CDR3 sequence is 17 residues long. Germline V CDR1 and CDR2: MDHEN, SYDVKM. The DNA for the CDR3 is TGTGCCAGCAGTGAGCTAGCGGGAGGAGCTGGGGCCAACGTCCTGACTTTC. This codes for CASSELAGGAGANVLTF.

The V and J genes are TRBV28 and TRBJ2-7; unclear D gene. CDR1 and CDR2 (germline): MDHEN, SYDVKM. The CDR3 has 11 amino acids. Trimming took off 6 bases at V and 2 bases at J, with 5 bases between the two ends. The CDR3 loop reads CASSYAYEQYF. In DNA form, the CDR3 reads TGTGCCAGCAGCTATGCCTACGAGCAGTACTTC.

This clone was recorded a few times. As DNA, the CDR3 is TGTGCCAGCAGCGTGGTGGCCTCTGGAAACACCATATATTTT. This sequence encodes CASSVVASGNTIYF. The rearrangement links TRBV9 to TRBJ1-3, with D unresolved. V was shortened by 2 bases and J by 0 bases, with 6 bases between the two germline ends. The germline gives CDR1 SGDLS, CDR2 YYNGEE. The CDR3 is made up of 14 amino acids.

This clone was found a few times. CDR3 sequence: CASSKARGDEQYF. Written as DNA, the CDR3 is TGTGCCAGCAGCAAAGCCCGAGGCGACGAGCAGTACTTC. This chain links TRBV21-1 with TRBJ2-7; the table's TRBD2 call for D was not verified on the DNA. TRBV21-1 is a known pseudogene. This CDR3 spans 13 amino acids.

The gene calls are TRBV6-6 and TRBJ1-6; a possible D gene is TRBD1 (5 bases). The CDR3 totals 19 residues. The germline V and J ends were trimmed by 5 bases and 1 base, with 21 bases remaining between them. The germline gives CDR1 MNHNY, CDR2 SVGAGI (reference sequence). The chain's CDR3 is CASSPKHSRVVSYNSPLHF. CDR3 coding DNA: TGTGCCAGCAGTCCCAAACACAGCAGGGTGGTGTCCTATAATTCACCCCTCCACTTT.

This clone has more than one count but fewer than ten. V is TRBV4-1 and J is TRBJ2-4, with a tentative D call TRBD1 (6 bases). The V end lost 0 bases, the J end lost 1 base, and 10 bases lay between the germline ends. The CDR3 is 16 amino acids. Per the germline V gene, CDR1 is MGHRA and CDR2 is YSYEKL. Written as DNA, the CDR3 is TGCGCCAGCAGCCAAGAGAGGGGGTCGGCCAAAAACATTCAGTACTTC. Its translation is CASSQERGSAKNIQYF.

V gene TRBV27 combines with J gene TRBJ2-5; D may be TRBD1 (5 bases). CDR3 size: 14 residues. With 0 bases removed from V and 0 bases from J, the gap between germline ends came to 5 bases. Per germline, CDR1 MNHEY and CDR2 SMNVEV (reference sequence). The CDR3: CASSLSTDQETQYF. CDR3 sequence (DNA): TGTGCCAGCAGTTTATCGACAGACCAAGAGACCCAGTACTTC.

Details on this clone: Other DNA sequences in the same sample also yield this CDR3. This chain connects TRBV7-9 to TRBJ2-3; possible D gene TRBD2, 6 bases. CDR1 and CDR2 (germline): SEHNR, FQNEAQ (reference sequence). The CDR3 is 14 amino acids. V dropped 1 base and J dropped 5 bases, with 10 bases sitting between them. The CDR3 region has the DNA TGTGCCAGCAGCTTAGTGGGGGGTGGAGATACGCAGTATTTT. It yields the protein CASSLVGGGDTQYF.

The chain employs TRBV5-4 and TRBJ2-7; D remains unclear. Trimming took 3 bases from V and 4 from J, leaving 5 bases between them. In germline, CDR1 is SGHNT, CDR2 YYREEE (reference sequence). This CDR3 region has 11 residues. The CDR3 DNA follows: TGTGCCAGCAGCTCCCTATACGAGCAGTACTTC. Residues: CASSSLYEQYF. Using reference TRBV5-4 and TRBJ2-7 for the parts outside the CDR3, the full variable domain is ETGVTQSPTHLIKTRGQQVTLRCSSQSGHNTVSWYQQALGQGPQFIFQYYREEENGRGNFPPRFSGLQFPNYSSELNVNALELDDSALYLCASSSLYEQYFGPGTRLTVT.

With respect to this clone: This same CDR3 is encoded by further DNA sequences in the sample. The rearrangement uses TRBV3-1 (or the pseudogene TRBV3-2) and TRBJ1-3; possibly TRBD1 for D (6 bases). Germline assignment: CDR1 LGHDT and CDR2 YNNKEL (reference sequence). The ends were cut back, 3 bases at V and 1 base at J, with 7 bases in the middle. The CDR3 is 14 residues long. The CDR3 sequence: CASSHQGSGNTIYF. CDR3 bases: TGTGCCAGCAGCCACCAGGGGTCTGGAAACACCATATATTTT.

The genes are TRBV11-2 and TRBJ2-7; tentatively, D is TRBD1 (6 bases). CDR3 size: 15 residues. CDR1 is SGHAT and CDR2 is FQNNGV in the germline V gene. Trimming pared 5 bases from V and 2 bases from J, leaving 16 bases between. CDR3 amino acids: CASSTEDRQPYEQYV. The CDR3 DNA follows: TGTGCCAGCAGCACGGAAGACAGGCAACCCTACGAGCAGTACGTC.

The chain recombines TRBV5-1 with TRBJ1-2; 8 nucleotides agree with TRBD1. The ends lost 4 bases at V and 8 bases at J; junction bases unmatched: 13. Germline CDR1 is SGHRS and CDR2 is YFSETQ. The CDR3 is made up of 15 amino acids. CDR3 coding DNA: TGCGCCAGCAGCAGGACAGGGTATGGGGATAAAGGCTACACCTTC. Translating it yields CASSRTGYGDKGYTF.

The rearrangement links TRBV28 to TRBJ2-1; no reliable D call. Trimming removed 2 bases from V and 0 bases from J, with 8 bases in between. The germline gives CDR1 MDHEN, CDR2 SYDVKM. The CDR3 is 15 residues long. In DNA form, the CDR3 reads TGTGCCAGCAGTTTAATGAAGAGCTCCTACAATGAGCAGTTCTTC. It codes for CASSLMKSSYNEQFF.

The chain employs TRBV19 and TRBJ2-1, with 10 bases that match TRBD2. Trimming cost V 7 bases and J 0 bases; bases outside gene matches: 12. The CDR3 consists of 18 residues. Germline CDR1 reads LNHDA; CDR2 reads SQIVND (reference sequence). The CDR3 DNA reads TGTGCCAGTACCCCCCGGACTAGCGGACTGAGCTCCTACAATGAGCAGTTCTTC. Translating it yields CASTPRTSGLSSYNEQFF.

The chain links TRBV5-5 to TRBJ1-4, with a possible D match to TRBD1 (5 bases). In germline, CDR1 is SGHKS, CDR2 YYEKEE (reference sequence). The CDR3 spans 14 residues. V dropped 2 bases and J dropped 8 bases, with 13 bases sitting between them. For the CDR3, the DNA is TGTGCCAGCAGCTTACAGCAGGGATGGGAAAAACTGTTTTTT. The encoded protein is CASSLQQGWEKLFF.

The CDR3 loop reads CASSPRELSTDTQYF. CDR3 nucleotide sequence: TGTGCCAGCTCACCCCGAGAACTCAGCACAGATACGCAGTATTTT. The V gene is TRBV18, the J gene TRBJ2-3; D is unresolved. In germline, CDR1 is KGHSH, CDR2 LQKENI. The CDR3 is 15 amino acids. The V end lost 3 bases, the J end lost 0 bases, and 10 bases lay between the germline ends. The whole variable domain, remainder taken from reference TRBV18 and TRBJ2-3, is NAGVMQNPRHLVRRRGQEARLRCSPMKGHSHVYWYRQLPEEGLKFMVYLQKENIIDESGMPKERFSAEFPKEGPSILRIQQVVRGDSAAYFCASSPRELSTDTQYFGPGTRLTVL.

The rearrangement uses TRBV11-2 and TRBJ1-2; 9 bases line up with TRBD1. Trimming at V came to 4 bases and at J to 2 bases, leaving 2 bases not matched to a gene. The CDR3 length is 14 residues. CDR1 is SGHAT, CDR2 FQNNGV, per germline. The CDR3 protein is CASSSTGGNYGYTF. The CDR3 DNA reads TGTGCCAGCAGCTCAACAGGGGGCAACTATGGCTACACCTTC.

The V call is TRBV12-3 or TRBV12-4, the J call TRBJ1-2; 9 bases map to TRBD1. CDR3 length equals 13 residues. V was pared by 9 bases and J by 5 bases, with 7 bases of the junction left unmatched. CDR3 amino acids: CASLDRGKYGYTF. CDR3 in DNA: TGTGCCAGTCTGGACAGGGGCAAATATGGCTACACCTTC.

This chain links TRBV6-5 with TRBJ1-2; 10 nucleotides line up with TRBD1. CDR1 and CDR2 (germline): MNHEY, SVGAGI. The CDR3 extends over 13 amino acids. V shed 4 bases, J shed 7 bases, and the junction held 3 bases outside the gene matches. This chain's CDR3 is CASSSGTGVGYTF. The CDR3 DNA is TGTGCCAGCAGTTCCGGGACAGGGGTTGGCTACACCTTC.

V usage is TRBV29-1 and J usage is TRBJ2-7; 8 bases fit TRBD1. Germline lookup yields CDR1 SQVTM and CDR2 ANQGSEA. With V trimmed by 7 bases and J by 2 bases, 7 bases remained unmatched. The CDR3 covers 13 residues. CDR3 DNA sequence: TGCAGCGCCGGGACAGGCAGTCCCTACGAGCAGTACTTC. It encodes CSAGTGSPYEQYF.

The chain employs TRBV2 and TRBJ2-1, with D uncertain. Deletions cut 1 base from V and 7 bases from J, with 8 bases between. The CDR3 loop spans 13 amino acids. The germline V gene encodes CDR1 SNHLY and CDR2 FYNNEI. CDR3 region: CASSEGQTNEQFF. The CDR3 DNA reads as TGTGCCAGCAGTGAAGGGCAGACTAATGAGCAGTTCTTC.

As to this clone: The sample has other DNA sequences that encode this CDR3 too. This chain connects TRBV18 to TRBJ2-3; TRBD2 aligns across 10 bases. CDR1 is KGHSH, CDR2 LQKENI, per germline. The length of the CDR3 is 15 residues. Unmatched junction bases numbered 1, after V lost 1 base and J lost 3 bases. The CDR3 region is CASSPLAGGTDTQYF. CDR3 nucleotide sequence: TGTGCCAGCTCACCACTAGCGGGGGGAACAGATACGCAGTATTTT.

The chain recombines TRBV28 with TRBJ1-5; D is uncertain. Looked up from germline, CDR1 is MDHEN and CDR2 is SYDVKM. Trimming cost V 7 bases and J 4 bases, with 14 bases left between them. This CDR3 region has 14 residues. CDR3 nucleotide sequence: TGTGCCAGCACCTCGTCGGGGAGGAATCAGCCCCAGCATTTT. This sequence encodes CASTSSGRNQPQHF.